The clone carrying this TCR beta chain was counted at least ten times. Amplified TCR beta CDR3 regions came from RNA transcripts. In the first-round RT-PCR of the TCR CDR3, the HTBI primer set was used. TCRdb processed the multiplex PCR reads anew with MiXCR; each CDR3 protein has one entry. Of around 500,000 distinct CDR3 sequences listed, around 15% are singletons. This entry belongs to a study of T cells in Graves' hyperthyroidism and ophthalmopathy. CDR1 is SGHKS, CDR2 YYEKEE, per germline (reference sequence). The length of the CDR3 is 15 residues. V was clipped by 4 bases and J by 5 bases, with 19 bases between them. Clinicians diagnosed patients from clinical symptoms, serum thyroxine and TRAb, thyroid ultrasound and orbital computed tomography.

The chain combines TRBV5-5 with TRBJ2-7; D might be TRBD2 (7 bases). This sequence originates from a woman aged 35 to 49 with Graves' hyperthyroidism. Sequenced sample: blood. In DNA form, the CDR3 reads TGTGCCAGCAGCGGGGGCGGGAGTGGATACCACGAGCAGTACTTC. It is translated as CASSGGGSGYHEQYF.